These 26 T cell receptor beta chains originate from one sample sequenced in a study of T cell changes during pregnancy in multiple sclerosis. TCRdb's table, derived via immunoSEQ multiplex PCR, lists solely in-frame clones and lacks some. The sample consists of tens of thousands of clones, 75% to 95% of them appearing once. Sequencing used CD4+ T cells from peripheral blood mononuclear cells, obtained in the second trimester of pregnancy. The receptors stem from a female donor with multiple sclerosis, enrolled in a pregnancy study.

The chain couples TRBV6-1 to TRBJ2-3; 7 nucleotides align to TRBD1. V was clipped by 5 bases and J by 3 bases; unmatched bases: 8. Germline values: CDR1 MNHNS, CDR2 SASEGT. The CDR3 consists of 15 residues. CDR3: CASSQLTGLTDTQYF. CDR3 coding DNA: TGTGCCAGCAGTCAATTGACAGGGCTAACAGATACGCAGTATTTT.

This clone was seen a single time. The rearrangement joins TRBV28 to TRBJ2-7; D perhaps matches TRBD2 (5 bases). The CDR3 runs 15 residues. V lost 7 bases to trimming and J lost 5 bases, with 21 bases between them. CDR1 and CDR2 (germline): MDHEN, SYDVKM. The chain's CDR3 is CASKSGGAGIHEQYF. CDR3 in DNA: TGTGCCAGCAAGAGTGGCGGCGCCGGGATCCACGAGCAGTACTTC.

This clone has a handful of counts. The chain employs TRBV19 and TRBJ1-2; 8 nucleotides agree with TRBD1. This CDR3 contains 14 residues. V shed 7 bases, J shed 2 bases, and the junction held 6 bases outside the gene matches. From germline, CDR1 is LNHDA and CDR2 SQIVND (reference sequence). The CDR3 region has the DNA TGTGCCAGTAACGCGGACAGGGCAAACTATGGCTACACCTTC. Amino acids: CASNADRANYGYTF.

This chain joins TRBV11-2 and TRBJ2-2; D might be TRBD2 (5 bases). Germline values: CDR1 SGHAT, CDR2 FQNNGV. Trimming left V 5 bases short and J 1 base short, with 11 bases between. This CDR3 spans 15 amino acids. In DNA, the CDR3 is TGTGCCAGCAGCCGCATACGGGGGAACACCGGGGAGCTGTTTTTT. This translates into CASSRIRGNTGELFF.

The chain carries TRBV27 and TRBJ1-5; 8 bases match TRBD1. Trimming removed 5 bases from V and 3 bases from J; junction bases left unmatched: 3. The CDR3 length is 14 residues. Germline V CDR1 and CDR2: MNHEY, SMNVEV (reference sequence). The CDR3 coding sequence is TGTGCCAGCAGTCCGACAGGGGTCAATCAGCCCCAGCATTTT. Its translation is CASSPTGVNQPQHF.

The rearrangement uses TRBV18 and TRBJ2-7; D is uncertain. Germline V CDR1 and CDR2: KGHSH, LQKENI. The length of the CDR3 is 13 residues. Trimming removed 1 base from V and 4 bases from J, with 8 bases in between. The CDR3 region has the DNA TGTGCCAGCTCACCACAAGCGACTTACGAGCAGTACTTC. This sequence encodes CASSPQATYEQYF.

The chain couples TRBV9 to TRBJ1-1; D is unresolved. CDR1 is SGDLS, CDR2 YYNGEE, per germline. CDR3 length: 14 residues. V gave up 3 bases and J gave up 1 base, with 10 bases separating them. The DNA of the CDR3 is TGTGCCAGCAGCGCCTACAGTTCGAACACTGAAGCTTTCTTT. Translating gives CASSAYSSNTEAFF.

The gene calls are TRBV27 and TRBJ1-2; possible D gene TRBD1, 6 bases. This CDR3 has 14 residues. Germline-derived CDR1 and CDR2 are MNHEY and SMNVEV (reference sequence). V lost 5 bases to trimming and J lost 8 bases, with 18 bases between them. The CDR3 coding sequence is TGTGCCAGCAGTAGAAACAGGGCTGAGGGGGGCTACACCTTC. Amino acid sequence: CASSRNRAEGGYTF.

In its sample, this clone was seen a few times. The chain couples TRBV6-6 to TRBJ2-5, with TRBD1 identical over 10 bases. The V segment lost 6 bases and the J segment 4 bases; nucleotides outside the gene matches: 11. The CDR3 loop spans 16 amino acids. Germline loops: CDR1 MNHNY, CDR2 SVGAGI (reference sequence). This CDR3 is CASSGRTGGGRETQYF. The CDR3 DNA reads TGTGCCAGCAGCGGCCGGACAGGGGGGGGTCGAGAGACCCAGTACTTC.

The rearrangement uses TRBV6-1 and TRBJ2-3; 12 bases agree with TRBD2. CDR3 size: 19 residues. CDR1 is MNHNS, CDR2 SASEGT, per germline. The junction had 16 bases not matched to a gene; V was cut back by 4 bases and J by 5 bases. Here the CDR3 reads CASSGTSGDVGGEIDTQYF. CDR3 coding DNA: TGTGCCAGCAGTGGGACTAGCGGGGACGTCGGGGGGGAAATAGATACGCAGTATTTT.

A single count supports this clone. CDR3 DNA: TGCGCCAGCAGCAGGACTAGCGGGGAGACCCAGTACTTC. It translates to CASSRTSGETQYF. This chain connects TRBV5-1 to TRBJ2-5; 11 positions agree with TRBD2. The length of the CDR3 is 13 residues. After removal of 4 bases from V and 5 bases from J, the junction contained 1 base not matched to a gene. In germline, CDR1 is SGHRS, CDR2 YFSETQ.

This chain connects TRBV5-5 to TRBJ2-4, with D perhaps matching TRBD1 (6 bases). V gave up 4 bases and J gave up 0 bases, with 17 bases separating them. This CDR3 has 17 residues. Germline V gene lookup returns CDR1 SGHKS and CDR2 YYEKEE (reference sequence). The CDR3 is CASSSETGALAKNIQYF. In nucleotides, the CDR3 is TGTGCCAGCAGCAGTGAGACAGGCGCACTAGCCAAAAACATTCAGTACTTC.

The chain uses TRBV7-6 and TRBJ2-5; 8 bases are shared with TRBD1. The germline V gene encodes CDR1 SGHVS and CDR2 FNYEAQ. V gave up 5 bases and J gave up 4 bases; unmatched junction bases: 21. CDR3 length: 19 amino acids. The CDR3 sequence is CASSEGQDSWNAIGETQYF. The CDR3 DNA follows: TGTGCCAGCAGCGAGGGACAGGATAGTTGGAATGCGATTGGAGAGACCCAGTACTTC.

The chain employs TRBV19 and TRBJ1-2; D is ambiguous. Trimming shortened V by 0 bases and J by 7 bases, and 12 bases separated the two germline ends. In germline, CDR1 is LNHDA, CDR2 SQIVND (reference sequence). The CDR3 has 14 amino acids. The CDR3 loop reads CASSIDFDMRGYTF. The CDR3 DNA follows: TGTGCCAGTAGTATAGATTTCGACATGCGTGGCTACACCTTC.

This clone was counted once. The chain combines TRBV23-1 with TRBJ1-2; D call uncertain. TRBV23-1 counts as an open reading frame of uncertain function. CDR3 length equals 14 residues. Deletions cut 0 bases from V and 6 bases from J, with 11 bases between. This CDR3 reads CASSQSPLRDGYTF. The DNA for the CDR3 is TGCGCCAGCAGTCAATCGCCATTGAGGGATGGCTACACCTTC.

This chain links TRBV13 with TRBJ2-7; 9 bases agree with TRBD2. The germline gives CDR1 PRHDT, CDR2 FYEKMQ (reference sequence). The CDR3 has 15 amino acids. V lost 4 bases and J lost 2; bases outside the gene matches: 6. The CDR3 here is CASSSLAGATYEQYF. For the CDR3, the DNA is TGTGCCAGCAGCTCTTTAGCGGGAGCGACCTACGAGCAGTACTTC.

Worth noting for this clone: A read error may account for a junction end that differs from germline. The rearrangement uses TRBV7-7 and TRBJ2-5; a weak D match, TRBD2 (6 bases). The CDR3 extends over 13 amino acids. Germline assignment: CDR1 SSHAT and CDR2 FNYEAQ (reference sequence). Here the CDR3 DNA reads TGTGCTAGCAGCCGGGGGTTCGGCGAGACCCAGTACTTC. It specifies CASSRGFGETQYF.

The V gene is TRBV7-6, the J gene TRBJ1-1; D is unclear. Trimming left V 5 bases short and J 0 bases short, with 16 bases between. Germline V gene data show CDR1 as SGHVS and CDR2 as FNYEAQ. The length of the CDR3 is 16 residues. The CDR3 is CASSARVPEMNTEAFF. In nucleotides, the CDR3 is TGTGCCAGCAGCGCGAGGGTACCAGAGATGAACACTGAAGCTTTCTTT.

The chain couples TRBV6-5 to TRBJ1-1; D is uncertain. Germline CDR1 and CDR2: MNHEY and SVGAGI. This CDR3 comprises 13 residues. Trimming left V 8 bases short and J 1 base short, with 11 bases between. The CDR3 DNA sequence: TGTGCCAGCGGGCGTCGTACGAACACTGAAGCTTTCTTT. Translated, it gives CASGRRTNTEAFF.

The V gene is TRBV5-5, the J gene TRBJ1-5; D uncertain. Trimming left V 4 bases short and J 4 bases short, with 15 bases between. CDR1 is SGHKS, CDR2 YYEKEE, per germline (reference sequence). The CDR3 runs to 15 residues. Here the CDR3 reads CASSRELTLNQPQHF. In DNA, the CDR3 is TGTGCCAGCAGCCGCGAGTTGACATTGAATCAGCCCCAGCATTTT.

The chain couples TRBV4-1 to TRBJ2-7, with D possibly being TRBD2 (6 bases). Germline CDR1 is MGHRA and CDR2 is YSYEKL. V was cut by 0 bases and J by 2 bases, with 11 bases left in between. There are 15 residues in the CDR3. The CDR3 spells CASSQEGSGAYEQYF. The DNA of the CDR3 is TGCGCCAGCAGCCAAGAAGGCTCGGGAGCCTACGAGCAGTACTTC.

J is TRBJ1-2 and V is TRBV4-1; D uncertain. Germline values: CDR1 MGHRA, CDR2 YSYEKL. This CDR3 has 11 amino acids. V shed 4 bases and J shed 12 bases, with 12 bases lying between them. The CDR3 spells CASSLHGEHTF. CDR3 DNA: TGCGCCAGCAGCCTTCACGGGGAACACACCTTC.

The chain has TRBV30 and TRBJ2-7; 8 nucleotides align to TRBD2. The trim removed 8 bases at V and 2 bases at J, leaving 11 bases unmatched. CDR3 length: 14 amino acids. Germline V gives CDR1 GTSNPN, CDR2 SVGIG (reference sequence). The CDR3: CAGGGGRITYEQYF. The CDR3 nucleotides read TGTGCCGGAGGCGGGGGGAGGATAACCTACGAGCAGTACTTC.

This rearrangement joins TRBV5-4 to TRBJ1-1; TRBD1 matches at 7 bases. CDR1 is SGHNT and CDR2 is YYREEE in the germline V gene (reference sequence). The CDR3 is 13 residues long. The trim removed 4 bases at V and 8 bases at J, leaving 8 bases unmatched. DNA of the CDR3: TGTGCCAGCAGCCCCTCCGACAGGGAAGAAGCTTTCTTT. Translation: CASSPSDREEAFF.

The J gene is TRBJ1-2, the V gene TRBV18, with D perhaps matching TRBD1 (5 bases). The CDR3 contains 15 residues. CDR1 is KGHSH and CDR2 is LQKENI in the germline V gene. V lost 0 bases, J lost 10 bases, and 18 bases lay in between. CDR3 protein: CASSPPGLGTGFYTF. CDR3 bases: TGTGCCAGCTCACCACCGGGACTGGGAACGGGCTTCTACACCTTC.

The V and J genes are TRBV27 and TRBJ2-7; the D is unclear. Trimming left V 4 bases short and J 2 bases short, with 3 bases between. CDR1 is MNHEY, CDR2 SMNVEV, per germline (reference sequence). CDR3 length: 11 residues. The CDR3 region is CASSSTYEQYF. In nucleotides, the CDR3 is TGTGCCAGCAGTTCTACCTACGAGCAGTACTTC.